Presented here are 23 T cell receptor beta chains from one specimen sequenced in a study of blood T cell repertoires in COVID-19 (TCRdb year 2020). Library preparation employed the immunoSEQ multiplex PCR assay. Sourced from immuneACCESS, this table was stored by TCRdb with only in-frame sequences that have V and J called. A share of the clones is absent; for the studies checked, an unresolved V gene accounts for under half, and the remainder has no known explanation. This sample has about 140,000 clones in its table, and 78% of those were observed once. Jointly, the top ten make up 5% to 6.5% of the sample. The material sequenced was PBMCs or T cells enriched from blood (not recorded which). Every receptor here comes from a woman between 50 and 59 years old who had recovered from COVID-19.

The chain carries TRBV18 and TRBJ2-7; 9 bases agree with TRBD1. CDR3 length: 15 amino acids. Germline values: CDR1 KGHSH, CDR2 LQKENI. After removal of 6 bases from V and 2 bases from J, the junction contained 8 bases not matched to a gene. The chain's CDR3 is CASSAGTGRAYEQYV. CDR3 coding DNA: TGTGCCAGCTCGGCGGGGACAGGGAGAGCCTACGAGCAGTACGTC.

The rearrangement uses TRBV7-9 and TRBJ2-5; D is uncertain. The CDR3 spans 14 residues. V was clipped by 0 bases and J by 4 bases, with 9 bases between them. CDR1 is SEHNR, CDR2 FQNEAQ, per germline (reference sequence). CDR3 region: CASSLAYAPETQYF. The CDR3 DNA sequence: TGTGCCAGCAGCTTAGCCTACGCCCCAGAGACCCAGTACTTC.

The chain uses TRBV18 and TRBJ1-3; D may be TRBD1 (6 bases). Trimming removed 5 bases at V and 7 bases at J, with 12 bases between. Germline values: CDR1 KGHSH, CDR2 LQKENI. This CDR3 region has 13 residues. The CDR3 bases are TGTGCCAGCTCATTGGACACAGGGAACACCATATATTTT. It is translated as CASSLDTGNTIYF.

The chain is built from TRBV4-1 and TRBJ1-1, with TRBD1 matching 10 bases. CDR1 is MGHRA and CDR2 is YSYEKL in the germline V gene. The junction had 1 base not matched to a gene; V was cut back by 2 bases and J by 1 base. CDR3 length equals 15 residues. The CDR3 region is CASSQRDRGNTEAFF. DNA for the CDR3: TGCGCCAGCAGCCAACGGGACAGGGGGAACACTGAAGCTTTCTTT.

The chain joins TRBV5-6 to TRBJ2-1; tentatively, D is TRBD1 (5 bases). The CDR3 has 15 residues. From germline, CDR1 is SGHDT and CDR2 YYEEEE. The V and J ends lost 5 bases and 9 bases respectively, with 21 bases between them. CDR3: CASSLIGAQEGEQFF. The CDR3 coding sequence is TGTGCCAGCAGTTTGATAGGGGCCCAGGAAGGTGAGCAGTTCTTC.

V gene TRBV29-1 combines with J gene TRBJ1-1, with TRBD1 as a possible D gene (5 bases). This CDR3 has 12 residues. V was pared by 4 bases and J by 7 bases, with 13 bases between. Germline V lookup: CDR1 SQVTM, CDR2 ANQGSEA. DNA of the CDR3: TGCAGCGTTGCCAGGGCAGGCTATGAAGCTTTCTTT. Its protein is CSVARAGYEAFF.

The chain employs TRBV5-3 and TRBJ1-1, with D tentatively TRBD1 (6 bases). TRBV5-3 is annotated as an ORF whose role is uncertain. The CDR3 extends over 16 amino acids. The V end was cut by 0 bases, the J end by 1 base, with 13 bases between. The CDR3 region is CARSLGSGGWNTEAFF. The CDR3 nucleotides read TGTGCCAGAAGCTTGGGGTCGGGGGGCTGGAACACTGAAGCTTTCTTT.

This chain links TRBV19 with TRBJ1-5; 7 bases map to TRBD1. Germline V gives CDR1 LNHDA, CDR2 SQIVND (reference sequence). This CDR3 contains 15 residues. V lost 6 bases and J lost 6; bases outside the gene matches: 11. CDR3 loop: CASSTGVTILQPQHF. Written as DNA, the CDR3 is TGTGCCAGTAGCACAGGGGTAACAATCCTTCAGCCCCAGCATTTT. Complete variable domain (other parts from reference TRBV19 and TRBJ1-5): DGGITQSPKYLFRKEGQNVTLSCEQNLNHDAMYWYRQDPGQGLRLIYYSQIVNDFQKGDIAEGYSVSREKKESFPLTVTSAQKNPTAFYLCASSTGVTILQPQHFGDGTRLSIL.

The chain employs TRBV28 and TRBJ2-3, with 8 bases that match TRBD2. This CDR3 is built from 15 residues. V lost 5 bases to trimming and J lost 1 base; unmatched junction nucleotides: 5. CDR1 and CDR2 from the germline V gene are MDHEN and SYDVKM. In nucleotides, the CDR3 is TGTGCCAGCAGTACGGGGGGGCAGGGCACAGATACGCAGTATTTT. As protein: CASSTGGQGTDTQYF.

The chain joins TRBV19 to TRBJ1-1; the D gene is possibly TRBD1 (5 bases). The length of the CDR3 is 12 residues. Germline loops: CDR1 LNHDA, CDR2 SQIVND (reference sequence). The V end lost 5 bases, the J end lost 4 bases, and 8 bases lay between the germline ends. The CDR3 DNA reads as TGTGCCAGTAGTTACAGGTCCACTGAAGCTTTCTTT. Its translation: CASSYRSTEAFF.

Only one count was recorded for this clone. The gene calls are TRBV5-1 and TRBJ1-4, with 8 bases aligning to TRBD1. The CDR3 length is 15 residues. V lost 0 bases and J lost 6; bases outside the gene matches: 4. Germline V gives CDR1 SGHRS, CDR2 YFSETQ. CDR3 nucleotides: TGCGCCAGCAGCTTGGGGCCAGGGGGCGATGAAAAACTGTTTTTT. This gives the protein CASSLGPGGDEKLFF. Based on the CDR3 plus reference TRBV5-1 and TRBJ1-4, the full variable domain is KAGVTQTPRYLIKTRGQQVTLSCSPISGHRSVSWYQQTPGQGLQFLFEYFSETQRNKGNFPGRFSGRQFSNSRSEMNVSTLELGDSALYLCASSLGPGGDEKLFFGSGTQLSVL.

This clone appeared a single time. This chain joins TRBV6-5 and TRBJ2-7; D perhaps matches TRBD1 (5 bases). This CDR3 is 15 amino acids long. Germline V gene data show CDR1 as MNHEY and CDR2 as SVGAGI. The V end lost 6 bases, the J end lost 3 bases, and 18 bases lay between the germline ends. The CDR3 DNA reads TGTGCCAGCAGCATCAGGGCTTCGGGCTTCTACGAGCAGTACTTC. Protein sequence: CASSIRASGFYEQYF.

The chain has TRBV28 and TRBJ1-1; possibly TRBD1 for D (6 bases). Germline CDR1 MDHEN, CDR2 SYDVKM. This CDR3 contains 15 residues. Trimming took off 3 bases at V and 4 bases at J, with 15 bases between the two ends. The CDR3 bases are TGTGCCAGCAGTTTCGGTTTCAGGGGAGTCACTGAAGCTTTCTTT. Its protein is CASSFGFRGVTEAFF.

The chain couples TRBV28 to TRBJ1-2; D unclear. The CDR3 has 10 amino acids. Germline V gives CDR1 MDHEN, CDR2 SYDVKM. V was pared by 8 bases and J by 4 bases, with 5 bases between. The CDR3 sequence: CASGLYGYTF. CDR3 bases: TGTGCCAGCGGCCTCTATGGCTACACCTTC.

Here the CDR3 reads CASSSQEYTEAFF. CDR3 nucleotides: TGTGCCAGTAGTTCACAGGAGTACACTGAAGCTTTCTTT. The chain couples TRBV19 to TRBJ1-1; the D gene is possibly TRBD1 (5 bases). The CDR3 runs 13 residues. The germline V gene has CDR1 LNHDA and CDR2 SQIVND (reference sequence). V shed 5 bases and J shed 3 bases, with 10 bases lying between them.

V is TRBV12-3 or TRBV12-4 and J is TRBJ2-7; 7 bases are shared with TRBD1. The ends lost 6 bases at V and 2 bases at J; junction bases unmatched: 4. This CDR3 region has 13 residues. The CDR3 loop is CASSRDRAYEQYF. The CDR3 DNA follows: TGTGCCAGCAGCCGCGACAGGGCCTACGAGCAGTACTTC.

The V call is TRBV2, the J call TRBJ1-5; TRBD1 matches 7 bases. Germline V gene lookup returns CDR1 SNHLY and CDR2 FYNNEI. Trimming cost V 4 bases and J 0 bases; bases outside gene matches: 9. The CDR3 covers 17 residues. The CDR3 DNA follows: TGTGCCAGCAGTGTGTCAGGGGGACTTTCTAGCAATCAGCCCCAGCATTTT. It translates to CASSVSGGLSSNQPQHF. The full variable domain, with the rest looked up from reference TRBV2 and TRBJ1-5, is EPEVTQTPSHQVTQMGQEVILRCVPISNHLYFYWYRQILGQKVEFLVSFYNNEISEKSEIFDDQFSVERPDGSNFTLKIRSTKLEDSAMYFCASSVSGGLSSNQPQHFGDGTRLSIL.

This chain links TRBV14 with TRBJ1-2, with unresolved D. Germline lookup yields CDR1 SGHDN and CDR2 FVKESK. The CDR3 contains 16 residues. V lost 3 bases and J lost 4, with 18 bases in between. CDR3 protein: CASSQAGELPIYGYTF. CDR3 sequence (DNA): TGTGCCAGCAGCCAGGCTGGGGAGCTACCAATCTATGGCTACACCTTC.

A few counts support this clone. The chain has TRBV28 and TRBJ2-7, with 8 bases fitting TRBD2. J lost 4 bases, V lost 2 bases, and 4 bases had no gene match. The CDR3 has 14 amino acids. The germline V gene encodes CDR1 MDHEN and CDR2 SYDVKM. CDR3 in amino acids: CASSLRGGLYEQYV. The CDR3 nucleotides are TGTGCCAGCAGTTTACGGGGGGGATTGTACGAGCAGTACGTC.

The CDR3 spells CASSLAGGETQYF. The DNA of the CDR3 is TGTGCCAGCAGTCTAGCGGGGGGGGAGACCCAGTACTTC. This chain connects TRBV3-1 (or the pseudogene TRBV3-2) to TRBJ2-5; 12 nucleotides match TRBD2. CDR3 length: 13 amino acids. Germline loops: CDR1 LGHDT, CDR2 YNNKEL (reference sequence). V shed 6 bases, J shed 5 bases, and the junction held 1 base outside the gene matches.

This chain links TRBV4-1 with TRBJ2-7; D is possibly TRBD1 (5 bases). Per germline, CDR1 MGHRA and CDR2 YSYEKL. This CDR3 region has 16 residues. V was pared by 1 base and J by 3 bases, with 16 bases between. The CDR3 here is CASSQVPLAGNYEQYF. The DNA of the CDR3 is TGCGCCAGCAGCCAAGTCCCTTTGGCAGGGAACTACGAGCAGTACTTC.

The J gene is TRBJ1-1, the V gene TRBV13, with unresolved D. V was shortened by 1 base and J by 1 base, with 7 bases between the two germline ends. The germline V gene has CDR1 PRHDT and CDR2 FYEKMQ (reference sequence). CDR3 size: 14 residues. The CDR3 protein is CASSLVLSNTEAFF. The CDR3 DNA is TGTGCCAGCAGCTTAGTCCTCTCGAACACTGAAGCTTTCTTT.

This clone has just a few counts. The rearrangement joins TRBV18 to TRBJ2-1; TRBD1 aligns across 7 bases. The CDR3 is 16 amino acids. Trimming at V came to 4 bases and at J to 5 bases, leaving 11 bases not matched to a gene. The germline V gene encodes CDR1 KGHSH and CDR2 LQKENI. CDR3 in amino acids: CASSRGQARPNNEQFF. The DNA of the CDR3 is TGTGCCAGCTCACGCGGACAGGCCCGCCCTAACAATGAGCAGTTCTTC.